This record concerns one TCR beta chain sequence. Its antigen is currently not known. Qualities for individual bases were not recorded, and no much larger clone is one base off. This entry is derived from a study of EBV T-cell therapy then PD-1 blockade in nasopharyngeal carcinoma (dated by TCRdb to the early 2020s). Genomic DNA was extracted from sorted cells using the Qiagen DNeasy Kit. Deep sequencing of the TCR beta chain was done on the immunoSEQ platform. The published analysis was carried out like this. The immunoSEQ Analyzer software was used to analyze the repertoire data. Not all clones reach the TCRdb copy of this immuneACCESS table, which keeps in-frame sequences only. Checked studies attribute under half of the gap to unresolved V genes and leave the rest unexplained. V, J and clone size are taken as reported in that table, and D and trimming were inferred from the DNA itself. In this sample the table shows about 23,000 clones, about 87% of which occur a single time. Approximately 29% of the sample lies in the top ten.

The sample's treatment or condition label, in plain terms: AdE1-LMPpoly-expanded autologous EBV-specific T-cell therapy followed by anti-PD-1 nivolumab. The TCR sequence derives from a man aged 35 to 55 with nasopharyngeal carcinoma. The material sequenced was CD8+ T cells from blood, taken at roughly day 60 from a patient whose treatment included autologous EBV-specific T cells and nivolumab.

In nucleotide form, the sequence is TGCGCCAGCAGCCCAGGACAGGTTAGCACCGGGGAGCTGTTTTTT. Its protein is CASSPGQVSTGELFF. Rearrangement joined TRBV4-1 to TRBJ2-2; TRBD1 aligns with 7 central bases. Taken from cysteine to phenylalanine, the CDR3 has 15 residues. Left in the record is the CDR3 DNA by itself, 45 bases read in frame from the first base. The germline V gene sets CDR1 to MGHRA and CDR2 to YSYEKL. Trimming takes 4 bases off V and 4 bases off J; junction bases not matched to a gene: 6.